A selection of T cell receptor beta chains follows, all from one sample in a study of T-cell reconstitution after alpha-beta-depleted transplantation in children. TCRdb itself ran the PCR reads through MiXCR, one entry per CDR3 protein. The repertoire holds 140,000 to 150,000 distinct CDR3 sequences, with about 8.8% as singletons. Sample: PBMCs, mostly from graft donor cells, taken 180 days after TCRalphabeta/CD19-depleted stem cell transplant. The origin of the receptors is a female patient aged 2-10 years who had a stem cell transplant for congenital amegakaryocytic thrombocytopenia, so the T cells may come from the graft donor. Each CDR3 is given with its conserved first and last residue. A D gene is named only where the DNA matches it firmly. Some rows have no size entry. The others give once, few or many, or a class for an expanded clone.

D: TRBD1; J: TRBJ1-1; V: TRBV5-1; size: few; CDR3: CASSLADRTGTEAFF; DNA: TGCGCCAGCAGCTTGGCAGATAGGACAGGGACTGAAGCTTTCTTT
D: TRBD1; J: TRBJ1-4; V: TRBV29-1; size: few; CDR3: CSVSTGGWEKLFF; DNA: TGCAGCGTTTCAACAGGGGGGTGGGAAAAACTGTTTTTT
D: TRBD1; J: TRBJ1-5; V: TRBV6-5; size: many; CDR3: CASTRDQGASQPQHF; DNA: TGTGCCAGCACAAGGGATCAGGGGGCTAGTCAGCCCCAGCATTTT
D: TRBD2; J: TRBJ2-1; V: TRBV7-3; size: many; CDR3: CASSTKLAASYNEQFF; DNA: TGTGCCAGCAGCACCAAACTAGCGGCCTCCTACAATGAGCAGTTCTTC
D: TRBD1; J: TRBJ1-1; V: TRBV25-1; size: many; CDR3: CATGDRVNTEAFF; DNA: TGTGCCACCGGGGACAGAGTGAACACTGAAGCTTTCTTT
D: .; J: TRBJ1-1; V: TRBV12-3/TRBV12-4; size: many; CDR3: CASSYRQVSEAFF; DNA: TGTGCCAGCAGTTACAGACAGGTCTCTGAAGCTTTCTTT
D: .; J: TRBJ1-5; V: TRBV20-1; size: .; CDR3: CSASRFRQPQHF; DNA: TGCAGTGCTAGTAGGTTCCGCCAGCCCCAGCATTTT
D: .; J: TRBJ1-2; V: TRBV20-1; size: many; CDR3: CSSEGVNYGYTF; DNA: TGCAGCTCAGAGGGAGTCAACTATGGCTACACCTTC
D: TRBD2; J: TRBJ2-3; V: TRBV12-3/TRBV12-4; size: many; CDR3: CASSLFGTSGGSAQYF; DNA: TGTGCCAGCAGTTTATTTGGGACTAGCGGGGGTTCGGCGCAGTATTTT
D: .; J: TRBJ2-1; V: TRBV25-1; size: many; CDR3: CASSSDEQFF; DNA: TGTGCCAGCTCTAGCGATGAGCAGTTCTTC
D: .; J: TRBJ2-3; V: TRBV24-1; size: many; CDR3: CATSDLPRADTQYF; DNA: TGTGCCACCAGTGATTTGCCCAGGGCAGATACGCAGTATTTT
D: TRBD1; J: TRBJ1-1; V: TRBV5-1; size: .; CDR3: CASSPPGQQSATEAFF; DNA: TGCGCCAGCAGCCCTCCGGGACAGCAATCGGCCACTGAAGCTTTCTTT
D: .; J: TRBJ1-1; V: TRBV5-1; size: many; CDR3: CASSWGRRAEAFF; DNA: TGCGCCAGCAGCTGGGGGAGGAGGGCTGAAGCTTTCTTT
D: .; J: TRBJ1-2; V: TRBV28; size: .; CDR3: CASSLAWEPNYGYTF; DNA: TGTGCCAGCAGTCTCGCATGGGAACCGAACTATGGCTACACCTTC
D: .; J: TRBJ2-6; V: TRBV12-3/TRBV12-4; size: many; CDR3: CASSYFSGANVLTF; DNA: TGTGCCAGCAGTTATTTCTCTGGGGCCAACGTCCTGACTTTC
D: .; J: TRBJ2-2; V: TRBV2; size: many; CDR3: CASMSRMNTGELFF; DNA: TGTGCCAGCATGTCTAGAATGAACACCGGGGAGCTGTTTTTT
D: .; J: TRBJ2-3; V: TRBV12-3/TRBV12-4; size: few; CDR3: CASSLLGSRDTQYF; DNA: TGTGCCAGCAGTTTATTGGGGTCTCGGGATACGCAGTATTTT
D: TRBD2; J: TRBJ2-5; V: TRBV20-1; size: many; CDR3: CSVGQRGEETQYF; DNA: TGCAGTGTGGGACAGCGGGGGGAAGAGACCCAGTACTTC
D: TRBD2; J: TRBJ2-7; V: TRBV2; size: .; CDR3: CASSEVGGGSYEQYF; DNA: TGTGCCAGCAGTGAAGTGGGGGGGGGCTCCTACGAGCAGTACTTC
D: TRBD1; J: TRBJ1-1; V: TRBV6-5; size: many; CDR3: CASSYPDRGKNTEAFF; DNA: TGTGCCAGCAGTTACCCGGACAGGGGGAAGAACACTGAAGCTTTCTTT
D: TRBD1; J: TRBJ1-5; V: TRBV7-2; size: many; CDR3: CASSTRDRKNQPQHF; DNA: TGTGCCAGCAGCACCCGGGACAGAAAAAATCAGCCCCAGCATTTT
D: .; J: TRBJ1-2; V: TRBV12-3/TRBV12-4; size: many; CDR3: CASSYTDGYYGYTF; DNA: TGTGCCAGCAGTTACACGGACGGATACTATGGCTACACCTTC
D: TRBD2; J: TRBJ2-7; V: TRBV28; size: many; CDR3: CASRSSGISSYEQYF; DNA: TGTGCCAGCAGATCTAGCGGGATCAGCTCCTACGAGCAGTACTTC
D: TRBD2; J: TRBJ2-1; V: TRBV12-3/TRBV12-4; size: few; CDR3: CASSLGLAGIVGYNEQFF; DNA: TGTGCCAGCAGTTTGGGGCTAGCGGGCATTGTGGGCTACAATGAGCAGTTCTTC
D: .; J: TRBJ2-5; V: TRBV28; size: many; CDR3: CASSGGGRETQYF; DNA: TGTGCCAGCAGTGGAGGAGGGCGGGAGACCCAGTACTTC
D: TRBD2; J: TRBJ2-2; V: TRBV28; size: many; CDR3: CASVGTTLYTGELFF; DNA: TGTGCCAGCGTTGGGACTACCCTATACACCGGGGAGCTGTTTTTT
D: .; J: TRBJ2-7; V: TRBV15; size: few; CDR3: CATSRDVGFVYEQYF; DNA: TGTGCCACCAGCAGAGATGTCGGTTTTGTTTACGAGCAGTACTTC
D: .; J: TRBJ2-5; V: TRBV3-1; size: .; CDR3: CASSRVETQYF; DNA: TGTGCCAGCAGCCGGGTTGAGACCCAGTACTTC
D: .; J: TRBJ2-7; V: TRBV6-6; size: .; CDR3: CASSMGLHEQYF; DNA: TGTGCCAGCAGTATGGGACTCCACGAGCAGTACTTC
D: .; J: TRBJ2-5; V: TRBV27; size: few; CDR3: CASSGSGETQYF; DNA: TGTGCCAGCAGCGGCAGCGGGGAGACCCAGTACTTC
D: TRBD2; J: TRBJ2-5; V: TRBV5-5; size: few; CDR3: CASSLRAGGPETQYF; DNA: TGTGCCAGCAGCTTGCGCGCGGGAGGCCCGGAGACCCAGTACTTC
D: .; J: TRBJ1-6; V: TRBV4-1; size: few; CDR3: CASSQDLDGYSNSPLHF; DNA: TGCGCCAGCAGCCAAGACCTCGACGGCTACTCCAATTCACCCCTCCACTTT
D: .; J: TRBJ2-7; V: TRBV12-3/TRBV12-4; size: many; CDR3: CASSLSTGVYEQYF; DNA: TGTGCCAGCAGTTTGTCCACGGGGGTTTACGAGCAGTACTTC
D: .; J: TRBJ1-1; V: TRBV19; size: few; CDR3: CASSINRAWKNTEAFF; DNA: TGTGCCAGTAGTATAAATCGGGCCTGGAAGAACACTGAAGCTTTCTTT
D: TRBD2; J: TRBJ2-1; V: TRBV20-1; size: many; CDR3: CSATSGNEQFF; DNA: TGCAGTGCTACTAGCGGCAATGAGCAGTTCTTC
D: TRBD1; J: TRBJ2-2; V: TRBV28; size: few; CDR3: CASSLLSGQGNTGELFF; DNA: TGTGCCAGCAGTTTATTAAGTGGACAGGGGAACACCGGGGAGCTGTTTTTT
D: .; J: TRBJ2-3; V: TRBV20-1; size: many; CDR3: CSPLLYQVTDTQYF; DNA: TGCAGTCCGCTATTGTATCAAGTCACAGATACGCAGTATTTT
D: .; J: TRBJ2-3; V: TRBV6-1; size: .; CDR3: CASSENGVGAVDTQYF; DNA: TGTGCCAGCAGTGAAAATGGGGTAGGAGCGGTAGATACGCAGTATTTT
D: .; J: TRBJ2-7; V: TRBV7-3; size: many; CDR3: CASSLQQGFVYEQYF; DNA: TGTGCCAGCAGCTTACAACAGGGTTTCGTCTACGAGCAGTACTTC
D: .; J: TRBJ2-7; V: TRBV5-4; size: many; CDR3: CASSLWEALGEQYF; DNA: TGTGCCAGCAGCTTATGGGAGGCTCTTGGCGAGCAGTACTTC